The clone carrying this T cell receptor beta chain was detected a few times. Antigen: not known. Some clones are missing from TCRdb's copy, which holds only in-frame ones; the method was immunoSEQ multiplex PCR. The table has about 140,000 clones, just under 95% seen once; the top ten hold around 12%. This entry belongs to a study of T cell responses to AZD1222 COVID-19 vaccine. Whole-study findings and limits: Only six people who got AZD1222 tested seropositive at baseline. Clonal diversity may have been underestimated in mostly white British donors. Distributed over spike, vaccine-associated CD4 TCRs predominated at 160-218 and 743-854.

The CDR3 has 18 amino acids. After removal of 3 bases from V and 5 bases from J, the junction contained 15 bases not matched to a gene. Germline V lookup: CDR1 MDHEN, CDR2 SYDVKM. The genes are TRBV28 and TRBJ2-2; 7 bases line up with TRBD1. The TCR sequence derives from an adult who had recovered from COVID-19. Source: peripheral blood, taken after recovery from COVID-19. CDR3 sequence (DNA): TGTGCCAGCAGTTTCCCCCGCAACAGGGGATTGTATACCGGGGAGCTGTTTTTT. As protein: CASSFPRNRGLYTGELFF.